Listed here is a single T cell receptor (beta chain). The source of the sample is a study of human T cells and chemical hapten exposure. Time point given: patch test 3, about 24 weeks after DPC sensitization. Treatment specified: therapeutic diphenylcyclopropenone sensitization with weekly scalp DPC. Unfractionated whole blood was the source from which total RNA was extracted. TCRdb re-analysed the RACE reads in MiXCR, keeping a single row per CDR3 protein. The data contain about 160,000 distinct CDR3 sequences, 25% to 30% of them singletons. V dropped 4 bases and J dropped 12; count of bases not matched to a gene: 1. This CDR3 comprises 11 residues. Germline loops: CDR1 LGHDT, CDR2 YNNKEL (reference sequence).

The V gene is TRBV3-1, the J gene TRBJ1-1; 11 bases map to TRBD1. The specimen was whole blood, collected in connection with sensitization to the hapten diphenylcyclopropenone (DPC). This clonotype originated in a woman under 30 with alopecia areata. Some clones in this sample may be carry-over from other donors' samples. DNA of the CDR3: TGTGCCAGCAGCCGGGACAGGGGGACTTTCTTT. Amino acid sequence: CASSRDRGTFF.